The present T cell receptor beta chain was sequenced within a study of CD8 T cells in ankylosing spondylitis. Study-wide results and caveats: Earlier authors reported some of these motif variants in reactive arthritis synovial fluid and blood. Reportedly, matched ankylosing spondylitis synovial fluid was significantly enriched for disease-linked clones. Ankylosing spondylitis blood appeared to be characterized by a TCR beta motif of eight highly homologous variants.

This clonotype was observed many times. Its antigen is not known. Trimming left V 6 bases short and J 8 bases short, with 22 bases between. Germline-derived CDR1 and CDR2 are SQVTM and ANQGSEA. The CDR3 loop spans 14 amino acids. TCRdb re-called the 5' RACE reads through MiXCR, storing one row per CDR3 protein. The sample holds 250,000 to 400,000 distinct CDR3 sequences, 11% seen once. This chain links TRBV29-1 with TRBJ1-2, with D maybe TRBD1 (6 bases). The source of this sequence is a female donor with ankylosing spondylitis or in good health (not recorded which). The sample was blood, either unsorted or a sorted T cell fraction (not recorded which). In DNA form, the CDR3 reads TGCAGCGTCCAGTTCTCACAGGGAATGGAAGGCTACACCTTC. Translated, it gives CSVQFSQGMEGYTF.